Below are 3 T cell receptor beta chains sequenced from a single sample in a study of blood T cells in healthy people across ages. Sample-barcoded 5' priming and a J-beta primer mix drove a second PCR of roughly 6 to 12 cycles. MiXCR, applied by TCRdb to the 5' RACE reads, yields one record per CDR3 protein. The sample has 750,000 to 950,000 distinct CDR3 sequences; roughly 24% are singletons. The sample was also reused in another study, on T cells of mothers and their children.

Sample: blood. The origin of the receptors is a boy younger than 18 in good health.

This clonotype was seen only a few times. This chain uses TRBV2 with TRBJ2-6; 13 bases map to TRBD2. The germline CDR1 and CDR2 sequences are SNHLY and FYNNEI. V was clipped by 4 bases and J by 4 bases; unmatched bases: 4. The CDR3 length is 17 residues. The CDR3 loop reads CASSGGLAGSGANVLTF. CDR3 in DNA: TGTGCCAGCAGTGGGGGACTAGCGGGGTCCGGGGCCAACGTCCTGACTTTC.

This clonotype was seen a few times. J is TRBJ2-7 and V is TRBV10-3; TRBD1 matches at 9 bases. This CDR3 has 14 residues. Per the germline V gene, CDR1 is ENHRY and CDR2 is SYGVKD. The V segment lost 2 bases and the J segment 5 bases; nucleotides outside the gene matches: 4. CDR3 region: CAISEGQGSHEQYF. CDR3 nucleotide sequence: TGTGCCATCAGTGAGGGACAGGGGTCCCACGAGCAGTACTTC.

This clonotype came up a few times. The rearrangement links TRBV7-6 to TRBJ2-5; D may be TRBD1 (5 bases). The CDR3 contains 16 residues. V lost 0 bases to trimming and J lost 1 base, with 12 bases between them. The germline gives CDR1 SGHVS, CDR2 FNYEAQ. The CDR3 bases are TGTGCCAGCAGCTTAGCGTCTGTAAGGGGCCAAGAGACCCAGTACTTC. Translated, it gives CASSLASVRGQETQYF.